The 26 T cell receptor beta chains below come from one sample, sequenced in a study of cytomegalovirus exposure and HLA in healthy donors. The PCR ran on 60 Vbeta and 13 Jbeta primers. The method was immunoSEQ multiplex PCR; TCRdb's version includes in-frame clones alone and lacks a portion of them. The sample has some 110,000 clones, around four fifths seen once. The material sequenced was PBMCs. These receptors were obtained from a woman aged 40 to 49 in good health and CMV-seropositive.

The chain links TRBV4-2 to TRBJ2-7, with a weak D call TRBD1 (6 bases). The CDR3 loop spans 15 amino acids. V lost 1 base and J 1 base, leaving 11 bases between the germline ends. In germline, CDR1 is LGHNA, CDR2 YNFKEQ. This CDR3 is CASSQGGGESYEQYF. CDR3 coding DNA: TGTGCCAGCAGCCAAGGAGGGGGAGAGTCCTACGAGCAGTACTTC.

The V gene is TRBV5-6, the J gene TRBJ2-7, with D unresolved. CDR3 size: 13 residues. V dropped 4 bases and J dropped 6 bases, with 14 bases sitting between them. Germline V gene lookup returns CDR1 SGHDT and CDR2 YYEEEE. CDR3 in DNA: TGTGCCAGCAGCCCATTCTCCTTCAGCGAGCAGTACTTC. As protein: CASSPFSFSEQYF.

The chain couples TRBV7-2 to TRBJ1-1, with D maybe TRBD1 (5 bases). Germline CDR1 and CDR2: SGHTA and FQGNSA. CDR3 length: 14 amino acids. Trimming shortened V by 3 bases and J by 1 base, and 9 bases separated the two germline ends. CDR3 nucleotide sequence: TGTGCCAGCAGCTTCCGGGGGTCGAACACTGAAGCTTTCTTT. Amino acids: CASSFRGSNTEAFF.

This clone appeared once. V is TRBV6-1 and J is TRBJ2-1; 9 bases fit TRBD2. CDR3 size: 18 residues. Looked up from germline, CDR1 is MNHNS and CDR2 is SASEGT. V lost 2 bases and J lost 4; bases outside the gene matches: 12. The CDR3 DNA is TGTGCCAGCAGTGAAATTGTTGCGGGGGGGCTTTGGTACAATGAGCAGTTCTTC. Translation: CASSEIVAGGLWYNEQFF.

CDR3 in DNA: TGTGCCATCAGTGTCACGGGACAATCCCCTGCCCGCCCCAATGAGCAGTTCTTC. The encoded protein is CAISVTGQSPARPNEQFF. The chain joins TRBV10-3 to TRBJ2-1; possibly TRBD1 for D (6 bases). CDR3 length: 18 residues. Germline V gene sequence: CDR1 ENHRY, CDR2 SYGVKD. The V end lost 4 bases, the J end lost 6 bases, and 25 bases lay between the germline ends.

This rearrangement joins TRBV11-2 to TRBJ2-7; 11 positions match TRBD2. This CDR3 is built from 18 residues. V lost 4 bases to trimming and J lost 3 bases; unmatched junction nucleotides: 14. CDR1 and CDR2 from the germline V gene are SGHAT and FQNNGV. As DNA, the CDR3 is TGTGCCAGCAGCTCCCTCAAGTCGGGACTAGCGGCTCGCTACGAGCAGTACTTC. Protein product: CASSSLKSGLAARYEQYF.

This clone was observed a handful of times. The chain links TRBV9 to TRBJ2-3; D not certain. Germline CDR1 is SGDLS and CDR2 is YYNGEE. This CDR3 spans 14 amino acids. Trimming shortened V by 0 bases and J by 0 bases, and 5 bases separated the two germline ends. The CDR3 region has the DNA TGTGCCAGCAGCGTAGATTCTAGCACAGATACGCAGTATTTT. Translation: CASSVDSSTDTQYF.

The gene calls are TRBV6-6 and TRBJ2-5; TRBD2 matches 8 bases. J lost 5 bases, V lost 8 bases, and 10 bases had no gene match. This CDR3 is built from 14 residues. Germline CDR1 and CDR2: MNHNY and SVGAGI (reference sequence). This chain's CDR3 is CASFGTRLAETQYF. The CDR3 DNA follows: TGTGCCAGCTTTGGGACTAGGTTAGCCGAGACCCAGTACTTC.

The CDR3 nucleotides are TGTGCCAGCGGAATGGACAGGGAGAACATTCAGTACTTC. It codes for CASGMDRENIQYF. The genes are TRBV6-5 and TRBJ2-4, with 8 bases fitting TRBD1. Germline CDR1 and CDR2: MNHEY and SVGAGI. The V segment lost 8 bases and the J segment 7 bases; nucleotides outside the gene matches: 7. This CDR3 is 13 amino acids long.

The V and J genes are TRBV4-2 and TRBJ2-7; 7 bases match TRBD1. Per the germline V gene, CDR1 is LGHNA and CDR2 is YNFKEQ. CDR3 length: 15 amino acids. J lost 6 bases, V lost 0 bases, and 8 bases had no gene match. CDR3 protein: CASSQDPRTGFEQYF. CDR3 nucleotide sequence: TGTGCCAGCAGCCAAGATCCCCGGACAGGCTTCGAGCAGTACTTC.

The V and J genes are TRBV7-9 and TRBJ2-1; D remains ambiguous. The CDR3 is made up of 13 amino acids. The germline gives CDR1 SEHNR, CDR2 FQNEAQ (reference sequence). Trimming removed 0 bases from V and 8 bases from J, with 8 bases in between. The CDR3 sequence is CASSLASVHEQFF. The CDR3 region has the DNA TGTGCCAGCAGCTTAGCGTCGGTCCATGAGCAGTTCTTC.

The chain joins TRBV27 to TRBJ2-7, with D perhaps TRBD2 (5 bases). Germline V gene sequence: CDR1 MNHEY, CDR2 SMNVEV (reference sequence). The CDR3 spans 14 residues. The V end lost 8 bases, the J end lost 5 bases, and 19 bases lay between the germline ends. The CDR3 DNA reads as TGTGCCAGCGCACCTAGGCTGATCGGGAACGAGCAGTACTTC. Protein product: CASAPRLIGNEQYF.

This clone has just a few counts. V is TRBV5-1 and J is TRBJ2-7; D might be TRBD1 (5 bases). CDR1 is SGHRS, CDR2 YFSETQ, per germline. This CDR3 contains 14 residues. Trimming pared 0 bases from V and 4 bases from J, leaving 11 bases between. Here the CDR3 reads CASSLDRSRYEQYF. The CDR3 region has the DNA TGCGCCAGCAGCTTGGACAGGTCCCGTTACGAGCAGTACTTC.

Points on this clone: Other DNA sequences of this sample code for an identical CDR3. The gene calls are TRBV4-1 and TRBJ1-4; D is uncertain. Trimming pared 2 bases from V and 3 bases from J, leaving 7 bases between. Germline CDR1 is MGHRA and CDR2 is YSYEKL. This CDR3 spans 14 amino acids. CDR3 DNA sequence: TGCGCCAGCAGCCAAAGAGATCCTAATGAAAAACTGTTTTTT. Its translation is CASSQRDPNEKLFF.

The chain has TRBV11-3 and TRBJ2-1; 13 bases are a match to TRBD2. CDR1 SGHNT and CDR2 YENEEA come from the germline V gene. V was clipped by 7 bases and J by 9 bases; unmatched bases: 9. This CDR3 comprises 15 residues. CDR3 coding DNA: TGTGCCAGCAACCTACGGACTAGCGGGAGAGGTGAGCAGTTCTTC. Translated, it gives CASNLRTSGRGEQFF.

The CDR3 region has the DNA TGTGCCAGCAGCCCACAGCCCCTAGGGGCTAACACTGAAGCTTTCTTT. Its translation: CASSPQPLGANTEAFF. This sequence joins TRBV7-9 and TRBJ1-1; D perhaps matches TRBD1 (5 bases). V was cut by 5 bases and J by 2 bases, with 18 bases left in between. This CDR3 spans 16 amino acids. Germline V lookup: CDR1 SEHNR, CDR2 FQNEAQ (reference sequence).

V is TRBV28 and J is TRBJ2-3; D perhaps matches TRBD2 (6 bases). The V end was cut by 3 bases, the J end by 4 bases, with 11 bases between. Germline CDR1 reads MDHEN; CDR2 reads SYDVKM. The CDR3 runs 14 residues. For the CDR3, the DNA is TGTGCCAGCAGTTTTTTAGCGGAGTCAGATACGCAGTATTTT. It is translated as CASSFLAESDTQYF. Full variable domain (missing parts from reference TRBV28 and TRBJ2-3): DVKVTQSSRYLVKRTGEKVFLECVQDMDHENMFWYRQDPGLGLRLIYFSYDVKMKEKGDIPEGYSVSREKKERFSLILESASTNQTSMYLCASSFLAESDTQYFGPGTRLTVL.

V gene TRBV19 combines with J gene TRBJ2-1; perhaps TRBD1 as D (5 bases). Trimming shortened V by 5 bases and J by 5 bases, and 10 bases separated the two germline ends. Germline CDR1 is LNHDA and CDR2 is SQIVND (reference sequence). The CDR3 runs to 13 residues. The CDR3 spells CASSFDSNNEQFF. The CDR3 bases are TGTGCCAGTAGTTTTGACAGCAACAATGAGCAGTTCTTC.

The genes are TRBV7-6 and TRBJ1-4, with 8 bases that match TRBD1. V shed 6 bases, J shed 7 bases, and the junction held 4 bases outside the gene matches. The CDR3 runs 13 residues. Germline V gene data show CDR1 as SGHVS and CDR2 as FNYEAQ. CDR3 sequence (DNA): TGTGCCAGCAGTCCAGGGGGCCTTGAAAAACTGTTTTTT. The encoded protein is CASSPGGLEKLFF.

The chain recombines TRBV5-8 with TRBJ1-6; tentative D call: TRBD1 (5 bases). Deletions cut 3 bases from V and 7 bases from J, with 17 bases between. Germline CDR1 is SGHTS and CDR2 is YDEGEE. The CDR3 extends over 16 amino acids. The CDR3 DNA is TGTGCCAGCAGCTCTTGGGGCCGGGACTCAAATTCACCCCTCCACTTT. This encodes CASSSWGRDSNSPLHF.

The chain has TRBV15 and TRBJ2-5, with D uncertain. Germline V gives CDR1 LNHNV, CDR2 YYDKDF (reference sequence). This CDR3 is 13 amino acids long. With 0 bases removed from V and 4 bases from J, the gap between germline ends came to 6 bases. The DNA of the CDR3 is TGTGCCACCAGCAGAGATCCGGGAGAGACCCAGTACTTC. It yields the protein CATSRDPGETQYF.

V is TRBV4-3 and J is TRBJ1-5; 8 bases align to TRBD1. V lost 1 base, J lost 1 base, and 6 bases stayed unmatched. The CDR3 extends over 17 amino acids. Germline assignment: CDR1 LGHNA and CDR2 YSLEER. CDR3 sequence reads: CASSQGPQGASNQPQHF. DNA for the CDR3: TGCGCCAGCAGCCAAGGGCCTCAGGGGGCGAGCAATCAGCCCCAGCATTTT.

This clone was counted a few times. This rearrangement joins TRBV5-4 to TRBJ2-2; 8 bases line up with TRBD2. From germline, CDR1 is SGHNT and CDR2 YYREEE (reference sequence). V was pared by 3 bases and J by 0 bases, with 4 bases of the junction left unmatched. The CDR3 contains 16 residues. This chain's CDR3 is CASSSGLGANTGELFF. The DNA for the CDR3 is TGTGCCAGCAGCTCGGGACTAGGAGCGAACACCGGGGAGCTGTTTTTT.

This clone has only one observation. V usage is TRBV19 and J usage is TRBJ2-3; weak D call: TRBD1 (5 bases). V was trimmed by 3 bases and J by 4 bases, leaving 14 bases between them. This CDR3 region has 15 residues. Germline V gene data show CDR1 as LNHDA and CDR2 as SQIVND (reference sequence). The CDR3 is CASSIWQGGSDTQYF. The DNA of the CDR3 is TGTGCCAGTAGTATTTGGCAGGGTGGATCAGATACGCAGTATTTT.

This chain uses TRBV5-1 with TRBJ2-1; 11 bases fit TRBD2. CDR1 and CDR2 from the germline V gene are SGHRS and YFSETQ. V shed 4 bases, J shed 9 bases, and the junction held 3 bases outside the gene matches. This CDR3 is built from 13 residues. The CDR3 is CASSAGTSGEQFF. CDR3 sequence (DNA): TGCGCCAGCAGCGCCGGGACTAGCGGTGAGCAGTTCTTC.

The V gene is TRBV28, the J gene TRBJ2-7; 7 bases line up with TRBD1. The germline V gene encodes CDR1 MDHEN and CDR2 SYDVKM. Losses at the gene ends were 5 bases for V and 2 bases for J; bases not matched to a gene: 3. This CDR3 contains 13 residues. The DNA of the CDR3 is TGTGCCAGCAGTCTCAGGGGGACCTACGAGCAGTACTTC. It encodes CASSLRGTYEQYF.